The 32 T cell receptor beta chains in this list originate from one sample, sequenced in a study of blood T cell repertoires in COVID-19. Only in-frame clones appear in the TCRdb table, and some are missing; sequencing was by immunoSEQ multiplex PCR. Found here are 100,000 to 150,000 clones, approximately 74% of them singletons; the top ten hold 4.5% to 6%. Sequencing was carried out using peripheral blood. Receptors were obtained from a man at least 80 years old with COVID-19, enrolled during active disease.

This chain joins TRBV7-2 and TRBJ2-3, with 15 positions matching TRBD2. V lost 5 bases and J lost 7; bases outside the gene matches: 13. The CDR3 runs 18 residues. Germline CDR1 reads SGHTA; CDR2 reads FQGNSA. This CDR3 is CASSTVGLAGGPRNTQYF. DNA of the CDR3: TGTGCCAGCAGCACTGTCGGACTAGCGGGAGGGCCCAGGAATACGCAGTATTTT. The entire variable domain, with the rest obtained from reference TRBV7-2 and TRBJ2-3, is as follows: GAGVSQSPSNKVTEKGKDVELRCDPISGHTALYWYRQSLGQGLEFLIYFQGNSAPDKSGLPSDRFSAERTGGSVSTLTIQRTQQEDSAVYLCASSTVGLAGGPRNTQYFGPGTRLTVL.

This clone appeared once. The rearrangement uses TRBV5-4 and TRBJ2-3, with TRBD1 matching 12 bases. Germline V gene data show CDR1 as SGHNT and CDR2 as YYREEE (reference sequence). J gave up 4 bases and V 3 bases, and 3 bases lay outside the gene matches. CDR3 length: 15 amino acids. The CDR3 here is CASSYRDRGPDTQYF. As DNA, the CDR3 is TGTGCCAGCAGCTATCGGGACAGGGGGCCAGATACGCAGTATTTT.

V is TRBV5-5 and J is TRBJ1-4; the match to TRBD1 covers 8 bases. From germline, CDR1 is SGHKS and CDR2 YYEKEE (reference sequence). V gave up 0 bases and J gave up 7 bases; unmatched junction bases: 8. The CDR3 spans 16 residues. The CDR3 loop is CASSLARQGSIEKLFF. The CDR3 DNA is TGTGCCAGCAGCTTGGCCAGACAGGGGTCTATTGAAAAACTGTTTTTT.

This clone was counted once. Other DNA sequences in this sample translate to the same CDR3. The V gene is TRBV19, the J gene TRBJ2-7, with TRBD1 identical over 7 bases. Per the germline V gene, CDR1 is LNHDA and CDR2 is SQIVND (reference sequence). The V segment lost 8 bases and the J segment 5 bases; nucleotides outside the gene matches: 3. This CDR3 has 11 amino acids. CDR3 region: CASSTGNEQYF. CDR3 in DNA: TGTGCCAGTTCGACAGGGAACGAGCAGTACTTC.

The rearrangement joins TRBV6-4 to TRBJ2-2; D might be TRBD1 (6 bases). The CDR3 loop spans 15 amino acids. In germline, CDR1 is MRHNA, CDR2 SNTAGT. The V end lost 5 bases, the J end lost 3 bases, and 13 bases lay between the germline ends. CDR3 residues: CASSRDNGYTGELFF. CDR3 sequence (DNA): TGTGCCAGCAGTCGGGACAACGGTTACACCGGGGAGCTGTTTTTT.

The chain carries TRBV19 and TRBJ2-2; D gene ambiguous. Germline V gene data show CDR1 as LNHDA and CDR2 as SQIVND (reference sequence). Deletions cut 9 bases from V and 7 bases from J, with 9 bases between. The CDR3 is 11 amino acids. CDR3 sequence reads: CASRQDGELFF. The CDR3 DNA is TGTGCCAGCCGCCAGGACGGGGAGCTGTTTTTT.

J is TRBJ2-2 and V is TRBV7-3, with 7 positions matching TRBD1. V was pared by 2 bases and J by 7 bases, with 7 bases of the junction left unmatched. The CDR3 is 15 residues long. Germline loops: CDR1 SGHTA, CDR2 FQGTGA. CDR3 DNA sequence: TGTGCCAGCAGCTTATATCCCGCAGGGGGCGGGGAGCTGTTTTTT. Encoded protein: CASSLYPAGGGELFF.

The rearrangement uses TRBV6-5 and TRBJ2-5; 12 bases fit TRBD2. Germline V gives CDR1 MNHEY, CDR2 SVGAGI. Germline trimming cut 6 bases from V and 6 bases from J; bases unmatched to any gene: 8. The CDR3 sequence is 15 residues long. The CDR3 nucleotides read TGTGCCAGCAGCTTTCAGACTAGCGGGAGTAAGACCCAGTACTTC. Encoded protein: CASSFQTSGSKTQYF.

The chain couples TRBV3-1 (or the pseudogene TRBV3-2) to TRBJ2-1; a weak D match, TRBD1 (5 bases). There are 13 residues in the CDR3. Germline CDR1 LGHDT, CDR2 YNNKEL (reference sequence). Between the trimmed V and J ends, which lost 0 bases and 13 bases, there was a span of 13 bases. DNA for the CDR3: TGTGCCAGCAGCCAAGAGTTAGGCAGGGAACAGTTCTTC. The encoded protein is CASSQELGREQFF.

There are a few counts of this clone. The CDR3 region has the DNA TGTGCCAGCAGGGCGGGGGCAACTAATGAAAAACTGTTTTTT. Residues: CASRAGATNEKLFF. The chain links TRBV6-5 to TRBJ1-4; TRBD1 is a possible D gene (5 bases). V lost 6 bases, J lost 0 bases, and 8 bases lay in between. CDR1 and CDR2 (germline): MNHEY, SVGAGI. The length of the CDR3 is 14 residues.

V is TRBV9 and J is TRBJ1-2, with D perhaps TRBD1 (6 bases). The ends were cut back, 4 bases at V and 6 bases at J, with 16 bases in the middle. The CDR3 totals 14 residues. CDR1 and CDR2 from the germline V gene are SGDLS and YYNGEE. The CDR3 DNA reads TGTGCCAGCAGCTATCTGACAGGCCCCAATGGCTACACCTTC. Its translation: CASSYLTGPNGYTF.

The CDR3 sequence: CASSIGLPPLAGVPGELFF. CDR3 DNA sequence: TGTGCCAGTAGTATCGGCTTGCCCCCTCTAGCGGGAGTCCCCGGGGAGCTGTTTTTT. The rearrangement joins TRBV19 to TRBJ2-2, with TRBD2 identical over 10 bases. Germline V gene data show CDR1 as LNHDA and CDR2 as SQIVND (reference sequence). This CDR3 comprises 19 residues. Unmatched junction bases numbered 16, after V lost 3 bases and J lost 6 bases.

V gene TRBV6-5 combines with J gene TRBJ1-3; D may be TRBD1 (6 bases). Per germline, CDR1 MNHEY and CDR2 SVGAGI. This CDR3 has 15 amino acids. V lost 0 bases to trimming and J lost 2 bases, with 8 bases between them. CDR3 protein: CASSYSGGTGNTIYF. The CDR3 DNA reads as TGTGCCAGCAGTTACTCAGGGGGAACTGGAAACACCATATATTTT.

V usage is TRBV19 and J usage is TRBJ1-4, with TRBD1 matching over 10 bases. V was pared by 7 bases and J by 3 bases, with 8 bases of the junction left unmatched. CDR1 and CDR2 from the germline V gene are LNHDA and SQIVND (reference sequence). This CDR3 contains 16 residues. Written as DNA, the CDR3 is TGTGCCAGTAAGGACAGGGGGATCACGGCTAATGAAAAACTGTTTTTT. Translating gives CASKDRGITANEKLFF.

The J gene is TRBJ1-5, the V gene TRBV5-5; a weak D match, TRBD1 (5 bases). V gave up 2 bases and J gave up 6 bases, with 12 bases separating them. Germline lookup yields CDR1 SGHKS and CDR2 YYEKEE (reference sequence). This CDR3 has 14 amino acids. The CDR3 here is CASSLGEGGQPQHF. For the CDR3, the DNA is TGTGCCAGCAGCTTAGGGGAGGGCGGTCAGCCCCAGCATTTT.

This clone was detected ten times or more. V is TRBV28 and J is TRBJ2-7; tentatively, D is TRBD2 (6 bases). The germline V gene encodes CDR1 MDHEN and CDR2 SYDVKM. The V end lost 3 bases, the J end lost 0 bases, and 18 bases lay between the germline ends. There are 17 residues in the CDR3. CDR3 in amino acids: CASSFLGFGGRSYEQYF. CDR3 coding DNA: TGTGCCAGCAGTTTTTTAGGTTTCGGAGGGCGCTCCTACGAGCAGTACTTC.

The CDR3 sequence is CASSAGTVWDTQYF. Here the CDR3 DNA reads TGCGCCAGCAGCGCCGGGACAGTTTGGGATACGCAGTATTTT. The rearrangement links TRBV5-1 to TRBJ2-3, with 7 bases lining up with TRBD1. The CDR3 is made up of 14 amino acids. Trimming removed 4 bases from V and 6 bases from J; junction bases left unmatched: 8. CDR1 is SGHRS, CDR2 YFSETQ, per germline.

The chain combines TRBV29-1 with TRBJ2-3; TRBD2 aligns across 7 bases. Germline V gene data show CDR1 as SQVTM and CDR2 as ANQGSEA. The CDR3 length is 13 residues. V gave up 5 bases and J gave up 0 bases; unmatched junction bases: 2. The CDR3 spells CSVSGTSTDTQYF. Written as DNA, the CDR3 is TGCAGCGTTAGCGGGACTAGCACAGATACGCAGTATTTT.

The genes are TRBV2 and TRBJ2-7; TRBD1 matches at 7 bases. Germline V gene lookup returns CDR1 SNHLY and CDR2 FYNNEI. The CDR3 is 13 residues long. J lost 6 bases, V lost 8 bases, and 10 bases had no gene match. The CDR3 DNA reads as TGTGCCAGCTCCGGACAGGTTTTGTCCGAGCAGTACTTC. Its protein is CASSGQVLSEQYF.

The J gene is TRBJ2-1, the V gene TRBV9; weak D call: TRBD2 (6 bases). This CDR3 region has 17 residues. Trimming shortened V by 4 bases and J by 0 bases, and 17 bases separated the two germline ends. CDR1 SGDLS and CDR2 YYNGEE come from the germline V gene. For the CDR3, the DNA is TGTGCCAGCAGCTCCCCTCTGGCGGGGAGCTCCTACAATGAGCAGTTCTTC. It specifies CASSSPLAGSSYNEQFF.

A word on this clone: Other DNA sequences in this specimen translate into the identical CDR3. The chain joins TRBV5-1 to TRBJ1-5; D remains ambiguous. The germline gives CDR1 SGHRS, CDR2 YFSETQ. This CDR3 is 15 amino acids long. Trimming removed 0 bases from V and 0 bases from J, with 7 bases in between. The CDR3 nucleotides are TGCGCCAGCAGCTTGGGAGATTCTAGCAATCAGCCCCAGCATTTT. This codes for CASSLGDSSNQPQHF.

The chain recombines TRBV3-1 (or the pseudogene TRBV3-2) with TRBJ2-2; no clear D gene. The germline CDR1 and CDR2 sequences are LGHDT and YNNKEL (reference sequence). This CDR3 is built from 14 residues. V dropped 6 bases and J dropped 5 bases, with 13 bases sitting between them. CDR3 residues: CASSRFSDTGELFF. CDR3 bases: TGTGCCAGCAGTCGTTTTAGTGATACCGGGGAGCTGTTTTTT.

This clone was seen just once. The chain uses TRBV7-9 and TRBJ2-5; 9 positions match TRBD1. Germline loops: CDR1 SEHNR, CDR2 FQNEAQ (reference sequence). CDR3 length: 16 amino acids. V lost 5 bases to trimming and J lost 5 bases; unmatched junction nucleotides: 12. The DNA of the CDR3 is TGTGCCAGCAGCCTGGGAACAGGGGGCTTCGGGGAGACCCAGTACTTC. Its protein is CASSLGTGGFGETQYF.

This clone was recorded a few times. The chain carries TRBV12-3 or TRBV12-4 and TRBJ2-1, with TRBD2 matching over 8 bases. Trimming at V came to 5 bases and at J to 8 bases, leaving 5 bases not matched to a gene. The CDR3 runs 13 residues. CDR3 DNA: TGTGCCAGCAGTCCTGGGACTAGAGATGAGCAGTTCTTC. This encodes CASSPGTRDEQFF.

This chain connects TRBV28 to TRBJ2-2; a possible D gene is TRBD2 (5 bases). Germline loops: CDR1 MDHEN, CDR2 SYDVKM. The CDR3 runs 14 residues. Trimming shortened V by 6 bases and J by 2 bases, and 10 bases separated the two germline ends. The chain's CDR3 is CASRPSGNTGELFF. CDR3 in DNA: TGTGCCAGCAGACCCAGCGGAAACACCGGGGAGCTGTTTTTT. The variable domain in full, completed from reference TRBV28 and TRBJ2-2, reads DVKVTQSSRYLVKRTGEKVFLECVQDMDHENMFWYRQDPGLGLRLIYFSYDVKMKEKGDIPEGYSVSREKKERFSLILESASTNQTSMYLCASRPSGNTGELFFGEGSRLTVL.

The V gene is TRBV27, the J gene TRBJ1-1; 8 bases align to TRBD1. With 6 bases clipped from V and 4 bases from J, the junction kept 13 bases outside the gene matches. There are 16 residues in the CDR3. CDR1 and CDR2 (germline): MNHEY, SMNVEV (reference sequence). The CDR3 DNA reads as TGTGCCAGCAGGCAATATGGCCAGGGGGCCTCCACTGAAGCTTTCTTT. Translating it yields CASRQYGQGASTEAFF.

Only one count was recorded for this clone. This sequence joins TRBV6-1 and TRBJ2-2; 11 bases match TRBD2. After removal of 4 bases from V and 2 bases from J, the junction contained 3 bases not matched to a gene. The germline gives CDR1 MNHNS, CDR2 SASEGT. The CDR3 contains 16 residues. CDR3 protein: CASSGRLAGNTGELFF. DNA of the CDR3: TGTGCCAGCAGTGGAAGACTAGCGGGAAACACCGGGGAGCTGTTTTTT.

The V call is TRBV2, the J call TRBJ2-3, with D unclear. Germline V gene sequence: CDR1 SNHLY, CDR2 FYNNEI. The CDR3 has 15 residues. V lost 4 bases and J 2 bases, leaving 13 bases between the germline ends. The CDR3 bases are TGTGCCAGCAGTGGTTCAAGCGTACCCACAGATACGCAGTATTTT. Protein: CASSGSSVPTDTQYF.

The chain combines TRBV19 with TRBJ2-2; the match to TRBD2 covers 8 bases. The CDR3 contains 16 residues. CDR1 LNHDA and CDR2 SQIVND come from the germline V gene (reference sequence). With V trimmed by 6 bases and J by 1 base, 7 bases remained unmatched. The CDR3 here is CASRGTSGLNTGELFF. CDR3 DNA sequence: TGTGCCAGTAGGGGTACTAGCGGACTGAACACCGGGGAGCTGTTTTTT.

This clone has just a few counts. The J gene is TRBJ1-2, the V gene TRBV28; TRBD1 aligns across 9 bases. V gave up 5 bases and J gave up 3 bases; unmatched junction bases: 16. The CDR3 consists of 18 residues. Germline V gene sequence: CDR1 MDHEN, CDR2 SYDVKM. CDR3 nucleotides: TGTGCCAGCAGTGTATACCCGGGACAGGGCATATTGGACTATGGCTACACCTTC. Its translation is CASSVYPGQGILDYGYTF.

The V call is TRBV11-3, the J call TRBJ2-7, with 9 bases aligning to TRBD1. The CDR3 covers 15 residues. Germline assignment: CDR1 SGHNT and CDR2 YENEEA. V trimming: 5 bases; J trimming: 0 bases; junction bases outside the gene matches: 5. Here the CDR3 DNA reads TGTGCCAGCAGCATAGGGGACAGGGCCTCCTACGAGCAGTACTTC. It codes for CASSIGDRASYEQYF.

This chain joins TRBV9 and TRBJ2-1; 7 nucleotides match TRBD2. Germline-derived CDR1 and CDR2 are SGDLS and YYNGEE. This CDR3 has 14 amino acids. The V and J ends lost 5 bases and 1 base, in that order; junction bases with no gene match: 3. The chain's CDR3 is CASSPSGSYNEQFF. In DNA, the CDR3 is TGTGCCAGCAGTCCTAGCGGTTCCTACAATGAGCAGTTCTTC.